The entry below describes one T cell receptor (beta chain). The CDR3 extends over 17 amino acids. The V gene's germline CDR1 is MGHRA and CDR2 YSYEKL. Trimming cost V 0 bases and J 6 bases; bases outside gene matches: 8. This record comes from a study of PD-L1 blockade in urothelial cancer. For the study at large: Timepoints chosen for blood analysis were 3 weeks (second dose) and 6 weeks after treatment start. Blood gave a median 141,255 T cells.

Data came from immunoSEQ multiplex PCR; TCRdb stores just in-frame clones and leaves some out. The sample records about 30,000 clones, about 80% being singletons. Regarding time point: pretreatment peripheral blood. Pretreatment and on-treatment samples were taken, numbering 1 to 8 per patient. This clonotype was sampled from a man aged 55 to 70 with urothelial cancer. The sample in question was PBMCs, obtained around atezolizumab (anti-PD-L1) treatment. This sequence joins TRBV4-1 and TRBJ1-4, with 9 positions matching TRBD1. CDR3 protein: CASSQDKGTGYHEKLFF. CDR3 nucleotide sequence: TGCGCCAGCAGCCAAGATAAAGGGACAGGGTATCATGAAAAACTGTTTTTT.